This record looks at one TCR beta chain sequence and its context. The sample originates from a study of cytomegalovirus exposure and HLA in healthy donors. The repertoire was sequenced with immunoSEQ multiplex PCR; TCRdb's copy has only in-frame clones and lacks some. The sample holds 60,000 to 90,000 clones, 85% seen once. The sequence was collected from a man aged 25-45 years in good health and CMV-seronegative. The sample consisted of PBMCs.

The CDR3 region is CASSQRDGVNEQFF. DNA for the CDR3: TGTGCCAGCAGCCAGCGGGACGGTGTGAATGAGCAGTTCTTC. The genes are TRBV7-2 and TRBJ2-1, with TRBD2 matching 7 bases. V gave up 5 bases and J gave up 7 bases; unmatched junction bases: 8. CDR3 length: 14 amino acids. Germline V gene lookup returns CDR1 SGHTA and CDR2 FQGNSA.